This entry is about one TCR beta chain. The specificity of this receptor is unknown. Base quality data are lacking; no much larger clone is found one base away. This sample is drawn from a study of T cell responses to AZD1222 COVID-19 vaccine (dated by TCRdb to the early 2020s). For the study in its entirety: AZD1222 recipients with second doses at about 4 weeks or about 12 weeks were pooled, because spike-specific TCR depth and breadth did not differ between schedules. TCR sequencing covered more than 230 trial participants: 207 given two doses of AZD1222 and 26 given two doses of MenACWY control vaccine. Trial participants were enrolled by age into subgroups of 18-55, 56-69 and 70-plus years, and approximately 150, 30 and 60 TCR-sequenced participants, respectively, were included in these subgroups. Broader findings and caveats from the paper: Because no day 14 peak-response samples were available, repertoires were characterized only after the peak T cell response. A significant rise in spike-specific TCR breadth and depth was observed after two AZD1222 doses relative to day 0 and relative to MenACWY recipients. Participants were mostly white British, with more females than males. The authors suggested clonal diversity may have been underestimated. Epitopes outside the regions mutated in the B.1.351 and B.1.1.7 variants were reportedly recognized by nearly half of the unique spike-specific TCRs. Conclusions about previously exposed vaccinees are limited, since just 6 or 7 AZD1222 recipients were seropositive for SARS-CoV-2 at baseline. The vaccine-associated CD4 TCRs covered the entire spike protein, and the dominant responses fell in regions 160-218 and 743-854. In the small 56-69-year group, the increase in depth fell short of significance, most likely because of low power.

Reading from cysteine to phenylalanine, the CDR3 counts 17 amino acids. The retained sequence is limited to the CDR3, 51 bases, with the frame set at the first base. The germline V gene gives CDR1 as SGHAT and CDR2 as FQNNGV. The trim is 4 bases for V and 8 bases for J, with a gap of 24 bases between the germline ends. The CDR3 regions of human TCRbeta chains were analyzed by immunosequencing. Per the source publication's procedure: Repertoire TCRs were checked for matches against a reference library of SARS-CoV-2-specific TCRs that had been generated using the MIRA antigen-specificity platform. Breadth was defined as the fraction of unique TCRs that were SARS-CoV-2-associated, and depth was defined as the fraction of total T cells that were SARS-CoV-2-associated. Using the MIRA data, every spike-specific TCR was mapped to the spike region that the TCR reacted to and assigned to either a CD4 or a CD8 class. Log10-transformed breadth and depth values were compared by one-way ANOVA with Sidak's multiple comparisons tests. As stored in TCRdb, this immuneACCESS dataset retains in-frame rearrangements with V and J assigned. A fraction of the clones does not appear; measured against another copy, unresolved V genes explain less than half of the discrepancy, and the remainder lacks a known reason. V, J and clone size are those of that table, while D and trimming were read from the DNA. The sample includes over 95,000 clones, with approximately 90% observed a single time. The ten top clones hold approximately 12% of the sample.

Per the publication, the time point label means: baseline before first vaccination. The vaccinee samples were drawn from two UK trials, COV001 and COV002, one of which was a single-blind randomized controlled phase 2/3 trial testing AZD1222 (ChAdOx1 nCoV-19) in healthy adults. For TCRbeta chain sequencing, PBMC samples were collected from trial participants at day 0 and at day 28 after the second dose. The specimen was peripheral blood, collected on day 0 of AZD1222 vaccination. This clonotype was obtained from an adult in good health. The rearrangement combines TRBV11-2 with TRBJ2-1; TRBD1 is possibly the D segment (5 matching bases). The CDR3 region reads CASSSQPQGVGLDEQFF. The DNA sequence reads TGTGCCAGCAGCTCCCAACCCCAAGGGGTAGGGCTCGATGAGCAGTTCTTC. Reference TRBV11-2 and TRBJ2-1 proteins supply the regions before and after the CDR3; the full variable domain is: EAGVAQSPRYKIIEKRQSVAFWCNPISGHATLYWYQQILGQGPKLLIQFQNNGVVDDSQLPKDRFSAERLKGVDSTLKIQPAKLEDSAVYLCASSSQPQGVGLDEQFFGPGTRLTVL.